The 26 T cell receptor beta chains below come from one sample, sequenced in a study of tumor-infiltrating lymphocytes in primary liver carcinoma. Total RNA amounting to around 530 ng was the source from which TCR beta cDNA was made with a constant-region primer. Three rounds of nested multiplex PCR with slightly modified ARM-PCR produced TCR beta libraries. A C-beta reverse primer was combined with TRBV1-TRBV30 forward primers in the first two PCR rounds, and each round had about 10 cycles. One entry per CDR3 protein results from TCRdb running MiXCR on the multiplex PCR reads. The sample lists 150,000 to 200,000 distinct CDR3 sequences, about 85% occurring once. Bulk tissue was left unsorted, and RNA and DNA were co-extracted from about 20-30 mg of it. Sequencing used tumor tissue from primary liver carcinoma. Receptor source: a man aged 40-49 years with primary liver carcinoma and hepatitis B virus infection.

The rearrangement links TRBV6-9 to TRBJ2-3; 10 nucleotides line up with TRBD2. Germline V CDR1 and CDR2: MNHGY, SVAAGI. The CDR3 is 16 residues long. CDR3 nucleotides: TGTACGACCCGATTAGCGGGAGGTCCCCGCACAGATACGCAGTATTTT. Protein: CTTRLAGGPRTDTQYF.

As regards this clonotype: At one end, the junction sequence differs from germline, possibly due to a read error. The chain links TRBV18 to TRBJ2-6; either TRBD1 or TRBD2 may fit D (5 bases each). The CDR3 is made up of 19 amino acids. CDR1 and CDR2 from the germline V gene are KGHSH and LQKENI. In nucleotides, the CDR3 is TGTGCCAGCTCACCACTCGGTCCCAGGGCCGTTGGGGGAGCCAACGTCCTGTCTTTC. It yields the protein CASSPLGPRAVGGANVLSF.

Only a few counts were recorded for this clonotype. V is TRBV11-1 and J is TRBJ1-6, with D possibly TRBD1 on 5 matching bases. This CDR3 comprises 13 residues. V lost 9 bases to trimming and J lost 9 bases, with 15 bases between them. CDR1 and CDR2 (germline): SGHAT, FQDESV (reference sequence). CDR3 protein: CASSRTLISPLHF. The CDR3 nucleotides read TGTGCCAGTAGTCGGACACTGATTTCACCCCTCCACTTT.

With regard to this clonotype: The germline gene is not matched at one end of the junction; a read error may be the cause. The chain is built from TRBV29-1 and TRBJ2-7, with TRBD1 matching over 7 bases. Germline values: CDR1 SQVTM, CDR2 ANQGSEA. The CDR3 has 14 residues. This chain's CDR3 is CSVEGQGKPYDQYF. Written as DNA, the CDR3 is TGCAGCGTTGAAGGACAGGGAAAACCCTACGATCAGTACTTC.

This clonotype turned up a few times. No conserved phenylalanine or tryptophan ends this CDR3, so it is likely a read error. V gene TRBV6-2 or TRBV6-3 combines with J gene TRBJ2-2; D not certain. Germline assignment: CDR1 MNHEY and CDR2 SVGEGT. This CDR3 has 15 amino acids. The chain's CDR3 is CASSWAASNTGELFL. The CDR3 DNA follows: TGTGCCAGTAGTTGGGCAGCCTCGAACACCGGGGAGCTGTTTTTA.

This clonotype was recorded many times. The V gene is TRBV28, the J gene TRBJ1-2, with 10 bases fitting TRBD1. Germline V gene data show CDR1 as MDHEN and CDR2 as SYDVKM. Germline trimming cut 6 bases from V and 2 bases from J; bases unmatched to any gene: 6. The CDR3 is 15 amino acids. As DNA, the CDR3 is TGTGCCAGCAGGCGGACAGGGGGAGAGAACTATGGCTACACCTTC. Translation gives CASRRTGGENYGYTF.

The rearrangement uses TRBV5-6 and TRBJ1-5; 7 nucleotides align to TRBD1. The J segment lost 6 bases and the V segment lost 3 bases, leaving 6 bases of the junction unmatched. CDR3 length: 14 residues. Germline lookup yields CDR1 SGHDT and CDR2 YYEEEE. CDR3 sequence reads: CASSSGRDSQPQHF. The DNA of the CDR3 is TGTGCCAGCAGCTCAGGACGGGACAGTCAGCCCCAGCATTTT.

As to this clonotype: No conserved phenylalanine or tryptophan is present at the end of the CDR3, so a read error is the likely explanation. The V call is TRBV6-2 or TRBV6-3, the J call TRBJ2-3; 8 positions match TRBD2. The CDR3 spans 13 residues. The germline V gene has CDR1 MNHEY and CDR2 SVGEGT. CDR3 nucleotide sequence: TGTACCAGTTCCGCTGGGACTAGAACCCCGCAGTATTTG. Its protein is CTSSAGTRTPQYL.

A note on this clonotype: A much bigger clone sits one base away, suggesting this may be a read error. CDR3 in amino acids: CAWSPLAGGPNEHYF. The CDR3 DNA follows: TGTGCCTGGAGTCCTCTAGCGGGAGGGCCCAACGAGCACTACTTC. The J gene is TRBJ2-7, the V gene TRBV30; 12 bases line up with TRBD2. In germline, CDR1 is GTSNPN, CDR2 SVGIG (reference sequence). The CDR3 extends over 15 amino acids.

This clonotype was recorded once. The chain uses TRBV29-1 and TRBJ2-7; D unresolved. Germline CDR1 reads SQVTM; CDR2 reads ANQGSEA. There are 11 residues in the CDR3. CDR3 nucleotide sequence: TGCAGTGTTGGACGGTCCGGTGAGCAGTACGTC. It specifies CSVGRSGEQYV.

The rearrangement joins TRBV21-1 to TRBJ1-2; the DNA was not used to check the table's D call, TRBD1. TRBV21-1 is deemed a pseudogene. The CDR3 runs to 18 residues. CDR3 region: CASSKVGTGDDRPWGYTF. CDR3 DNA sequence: TGTGCCAGCAGCAAAGTCGGGACAGGGGACGATCGTCCTTGGGGCTACACCTTC.

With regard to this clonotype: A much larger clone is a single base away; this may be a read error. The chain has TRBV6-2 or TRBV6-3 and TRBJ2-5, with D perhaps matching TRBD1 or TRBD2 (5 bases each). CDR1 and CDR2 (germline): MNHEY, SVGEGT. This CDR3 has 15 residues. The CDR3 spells CASSPERGGQETRYF. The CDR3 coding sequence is TGTGCCAGCAGTCCTGAGAGGGGCGGACAAGAGACCCGGTACTTC.

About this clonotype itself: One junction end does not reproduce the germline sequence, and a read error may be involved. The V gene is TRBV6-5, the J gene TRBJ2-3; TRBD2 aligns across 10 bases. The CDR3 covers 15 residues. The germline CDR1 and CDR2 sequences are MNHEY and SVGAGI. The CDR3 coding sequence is TGTGCCAGCAACCCAATACTAGCGGGAACAGAAACGCAGTATTTT. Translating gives CASNPILAGTETQYF.

The CDR3 DNA sequence: TGCACCGGCATACATGGGACGGGAGAGACCCAGTTCTTC. Translated: CTGIHGTGETQFF. The chain links TRBV29-1 to TRBJ2-5; D is perhaps TRBD2 (6 bases). The J call is in doubt because the DNA end fits TRBJ2-1 better. The CDR3 spans 13 residues. Germline lookup yields CDR1 SQVTM and CDR2 ANQGSEA.

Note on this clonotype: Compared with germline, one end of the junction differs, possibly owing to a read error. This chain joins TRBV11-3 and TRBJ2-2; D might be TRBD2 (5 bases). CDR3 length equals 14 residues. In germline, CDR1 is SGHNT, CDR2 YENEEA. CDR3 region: CASSLNVNAGELFF. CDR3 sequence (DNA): TGTGCCAGCAGCTTAAACGTGAACGCCGGGGAGCTATTTTTT.

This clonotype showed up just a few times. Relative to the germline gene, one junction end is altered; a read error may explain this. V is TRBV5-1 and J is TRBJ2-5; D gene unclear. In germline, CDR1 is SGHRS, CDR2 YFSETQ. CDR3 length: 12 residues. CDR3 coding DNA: TGCACCAGCAGCTTGGAAGGAGAGACCCAGTACTTC. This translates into CTSSLEGETQYF.

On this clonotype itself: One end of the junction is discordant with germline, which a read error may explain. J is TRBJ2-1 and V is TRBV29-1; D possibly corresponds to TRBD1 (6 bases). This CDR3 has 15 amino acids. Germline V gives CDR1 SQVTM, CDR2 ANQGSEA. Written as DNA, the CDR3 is TGCAGTTCCACTGGGACACAGGGCTCCTACAATGTGCAGTTCTTC. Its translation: CSSTGTQGSYNVQFF.

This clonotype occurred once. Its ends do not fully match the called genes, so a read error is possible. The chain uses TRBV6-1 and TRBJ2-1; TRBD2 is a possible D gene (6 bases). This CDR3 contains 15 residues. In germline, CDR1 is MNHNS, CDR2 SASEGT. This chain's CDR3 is CASRLWTTPFSEQFF. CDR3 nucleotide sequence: TGTGCCAGCAGGCTATGGACTACGCCTTTCAGTGAGCAGTTTTTC.

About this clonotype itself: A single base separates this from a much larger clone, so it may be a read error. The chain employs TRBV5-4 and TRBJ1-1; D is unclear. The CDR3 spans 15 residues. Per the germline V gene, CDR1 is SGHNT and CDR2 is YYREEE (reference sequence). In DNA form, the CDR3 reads TGTGCCAGCAGCACGCCCGCGGGTAAGAACACTCAAGCTTTCTTT. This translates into CASSTPAGKNTQAFF.

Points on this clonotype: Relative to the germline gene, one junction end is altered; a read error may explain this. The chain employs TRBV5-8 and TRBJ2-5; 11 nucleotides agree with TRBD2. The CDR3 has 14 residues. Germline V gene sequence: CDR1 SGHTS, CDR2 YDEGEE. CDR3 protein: CASSYGTSGETHYF. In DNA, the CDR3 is TGTGCCAGCAGCTACGGGACTAGCGGAGAGACCCACTACTTC.

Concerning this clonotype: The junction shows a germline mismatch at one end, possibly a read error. In DNA, the CDR3 is TGTGCCAACAGCTTATTCGACTATGAGCAGTTCTTC. This codes for CANSLFDYEQFF. The rearrangement uses TRBV11-2 and TRBJ2-1; D gene uncertain. The germline V gene encodes CDR1 SGHAT and CDR2 FQNNGV. This CDR3 is built from 12 residues.

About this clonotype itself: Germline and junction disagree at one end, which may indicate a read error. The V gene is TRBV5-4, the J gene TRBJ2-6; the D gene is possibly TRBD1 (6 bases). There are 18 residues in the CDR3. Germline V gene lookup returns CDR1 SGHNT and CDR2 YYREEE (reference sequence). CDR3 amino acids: CASSLGGGPRSGANVPSF. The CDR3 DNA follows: TGTGCCAGCAGCTTGGGTGGGGGCCCCCGCTCTGGGGCCAACGTCCCGTCTTTC.

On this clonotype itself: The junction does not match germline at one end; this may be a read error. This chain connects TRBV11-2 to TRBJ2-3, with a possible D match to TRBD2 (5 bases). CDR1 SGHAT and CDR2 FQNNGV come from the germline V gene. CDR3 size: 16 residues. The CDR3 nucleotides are TGTTCCAGCAGCCGGAAAACTGGGAGCGTCGGAGATTCGCAGTATTTT. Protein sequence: CSSSRKTGSVGDSQYF.

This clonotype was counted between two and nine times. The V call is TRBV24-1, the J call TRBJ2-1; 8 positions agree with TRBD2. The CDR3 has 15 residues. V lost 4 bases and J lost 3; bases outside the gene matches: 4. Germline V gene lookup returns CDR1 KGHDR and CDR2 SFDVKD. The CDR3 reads CATSDPGGNYNEQFF. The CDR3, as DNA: TGTGCCACCAGTGACCCGGGAGGGAACTACAATGAGCAGTTCTTC.

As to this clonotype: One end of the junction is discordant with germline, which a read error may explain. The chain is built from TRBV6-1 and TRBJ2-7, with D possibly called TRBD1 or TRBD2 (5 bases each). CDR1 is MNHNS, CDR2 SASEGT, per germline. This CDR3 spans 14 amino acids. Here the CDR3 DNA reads TGTACCAGCAGTGAATCGTGGGACCGTTACGAGCAGTACTTC. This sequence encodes CTSSESWDRYEQYF.

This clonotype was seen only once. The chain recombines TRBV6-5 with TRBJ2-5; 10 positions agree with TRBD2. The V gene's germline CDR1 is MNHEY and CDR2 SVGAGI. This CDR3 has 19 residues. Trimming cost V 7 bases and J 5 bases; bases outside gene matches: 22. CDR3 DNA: TGTGCCAGCACACGGACGGGGTTGGCAGCGGGAGGGCCGTCGGAGACCCAGTACTTC. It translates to CASTRTGLAAGGPSETQYF.